This T cell receptor beta chain derives from a study of tumor-infiltrating lymphocytes in primary liver carcinoma. Findings and caveats of the study: Only about 8-24% of top clones spanned all five tumor regions. Tumor specimens were characterized by a significantly higher top-250-clone fraction than blood (p = 0.039). Among the pair types, tumor region pairs showed more overlap than tumor-adjacent and tumor-blood pairs.

Concerning this clonotype: Its antigen is currently unknown. The junction shows a germline mismatch at one end, possibly a read error.

CDR1 and CDR2 (germline): SGHAT, FQNNGV. The CDR3 is made up of 14 amino acids. Joint extraction of RNA and DNA used roughly 19-33 mg of bulk tissue that was unsorted. Every tumor contributed samples taken at five separate regions. Researchers generated TCR beta cDNA from roughly 520 ng of total RNA, relying on a constant-region primer. Each TCR beta library was derived from three nested multiplex PCR rounds that employed slightly modified ARM-PCR. Both of the initial two PCR rounds ran for about 11 cycles and employed TRBV1-TRBV30 forward primers alongside a C-beta reverse primer. TCRdb re-called the multiplex PCR reads with MiXCR, one entry per CDR3 protein. The sample has approximately 110,000 distinct CDR3 sequences; 64% are singletons.

The TCR originated in an older woman with primary liver carcinoma and hepatitis B virus infection. The rearrangement uses TRBV11-2 and TRBJ2-7; 7 positions agree with TRBD1. The sample was liver tumor tissue from sampling region 3. Subset: tumor region T3, left-lateral pole. The DNA of the CDR3 is TGTCCCAGCAGCCCCGGACAGGAATGGGGCGAGCAGTACTTC. The encoded protein is CPSSPGQEWGEQYF.